This T cell receptor beta chain was documented in a study of blood T cell repertoires in COVID-19. At the level of the study: The origin of the acute and convalescent COVID-19 samples was the United States, Italy and Spain. Sample material is recorded as cDNA or gDNA derived from T cells, B-cell-depleted T cells, or PBMCs.

The V gene end was trimmed by 4 bases and the J gene end by 5 bases; junction bases not matched to a gene: 11. The CDR3 covers 16 residues. Looked up from germline, CDR1 is SNHLY and CDR2 is FYNNEI. Per the study methods: Estimation of nucleated cell counts relied on the amplification of reference gene primers. TCRdb's table, derived via immunoSEQ multiplex PCR, lists solely in-frame clones and lacks some. That table is the source of V, J and clone size, and D and trimming were worked out from the DNA. The sample lists about 15,000 clones; about 73% were seen once. The specimen sequenced was peripheral blood. V is TRBV2 and J is TRBJ2-1, with TRBD2 matching over 7 bases. The TCR originated in a boy aged 2 to 9 with active or convalescent COVID-19. This chain's CDR3 is CASSVQGLPPDNEQFF. In DNA form, the CDR3 reads TGTGCCAGCAGTGTCCAGGGACTACCTCCTGACAATGAGCAGTTCTTC.